One sample yielded the 27 T cell receptor beta chains listed below, sequenced in a study of patients and donors after allogeneic stem cell transplantation. TCRdb processed the RT-PCR reads anew with MiXCR; each CDR3 protein has one entry. The sample holds some 960,000 distinct CDR3 sequences; about 20% are singletons and the top ten take 6%. Sequences were obtained from blood, either unsorted or a sorted T cell fraction (not recorded which). The receptors come from a human donor who was either an allogeneic HSCT recipient or a stem cell or donor lymphocyte infusion donor (not recorded which). It is not recorded whose cells these are; they may come from a transplant donor.

The genes are TRBV19 and TRBJ2-1, with unresolved D. Trimming removed 1 base at V and 4 bases at J, with 5 bases between. The length of the CDR3 is 13 residues. Germline V lookup: CDR1 LNHDA, CDR2 SQIVND (reference sequence). CDR3 amino acids: CASSIGGYNEQFF. For the CDR3, the DNA is TGTGCCAGTAGTATAGGAGGTTACAATGAGCAGTTCTTC. Supplemented by reference TRBV19 and TRBJ2-1, the full variable domain reads DGGITQSPKYLFRKEGQNVTLSCEQNLNHDAMYWYRQDPGQGLRLIYYSQIVNDFQKGDIAEGYSVSREKKESFPLTVTSAQKNPTAFYLCASSIGGYNEQFFGPGTRLTVL.

This chain uses TRBV7-9 with TRBJ2-3; the match to TRBD1 covers 9 bases. The length of the CDR3 is 16 residues. Trimming at V came to 5 bases and at J to 0 bases, leaving 6 bases not matched to a gene. Germline V gene lookup returns CDR1 SEHNR and CDR2 FQNEAQ (reference sequence). This CDR3 is CASSPLGQGSTDTQYF. The CDR3 coding sequence is TGTGCCAGCAGCCCCCTGGGACAGGGAAGCACAGATACGCAGTATTTT.

This clonotype has just one count. V and J are TRBV6-1 and TRBJ2-3; D is ambiguous. CDR1 and CDR2 from the germline V gene are MNHNS and SASEGT. Trimming removed 5 bases from V and 6 bases from J, with 18 bases in between. The CDR3 extends over 15 amino acids. The CDR3 loop reads CASSPTKGPVDTQYF. The CDR3 DNA sequence: TGTGCCAGCAGTCCAACTAAAGGCCCCGTGGATACGCAGTATTTT.

Only a few counts were recorded for this clonotype. The rearrangement uses TRBV30 and TRBJ1-2; 10 bases map to TRBD1. Unmatched junction bases numbered 5, after V lost 5 bases and J lost 8 bases. The CDR3 covers 12 residues. CDR1 and CDR2 (germline): GTSNPN, SVGIG (reference sequence). CDR3 DNA sequence: TGTGCCTGGGACAGGGGGCGACGGGGCTACACCTTC. It codes for CAWDRGRRGYTF. The full variable domain, rest sourced from reference TRBV30 and TRBJ1-2, is SQTIHQWPATLVQPVGSPLSLECTVEGTSNPNLYWYRQAAGRGLQLLFYSVGIGQISSEVPQNLSASRPQDRQFILSSKKLLLSDSGFYLCAWDRGRRGYTFGSGTRLTVV.

The chain combines TRBV24-1 with TRBJ1-4, with a tentative D call TRBD1 (5 bases). Trimming took off 4 bases at V and 10 bases at J, with 9 bases between the two ends. CDR3 size: 12 residues. CDR1 is KGHDR, CDR2 SFDVKD, per germline. The CDR3 region is CATSDRGGKLFF. In DNA form, the CDR3 reads TGTGCCACCAGTGACCGTGGGGGAAAACTGTTTTTT.

This clonotype was counted only a few times. This chain connects TRBV12-3 or TRBV12-4 to TRBJ2-1, with a possible D match to TRBD2 (6 bases). The ends were cut back, 6 bases at V and 3 bases at J, with 15 bases in the middle. The CDR3 runs to 15 residues. CDR3 nucleotide sequence: TGTGCCAGCAGCCGAACTAGCCAAAACTACAATGAGCAGTTCTTC. Encoded protein: CASSRTSQNYNEQFF.

This clonotype was recorded at least ten times. The V and J genes are TRBV24-1 and TRBJ2-7; D is unresolved. Trimming cost V 0 bases and J 0 bases, with 8 bases left between them. The CDR3 loop spans 15 amino acids. Germline CDR1 and CDR2: KGHDR and SFDVKD. As DNA, the CDR3 is TGTGCCACCAGTGATTTGGAACAGTCCTCCTACGAGCAGTACTTC. Amino acids: CATSDLEQSSYEQYF.

This clonotype has just a few counts. This chain joins TRBV12-3 or TRBV12-4 and TRBJ2-3; D is uncertain. V shed 1 base and J shed 0 bases, with 8 bases lying between them. This CDR3 spans 15 amino acids. CDR3 amino acids: CASSLGSPSTDTQYF. In DNA, the CDR3 is TGTGCCAGCAGTTTAGGGAGTCCTAGCACAGATACGCAGTATTTT.

This clonotype was counted between two and nine times. The chain couples TRBV7-2 to TRBJ2-7; D remains ambiguous. V was pared by 5 bases and J by 0 bases, with 17 bases between. The germline V gene has CDR1 SGHTA and CDR2 FQGNSA. The CDR3 has 16 residues. CDR3 DNA sequence: TGTGCCAGCAGCCCCCTGGGAATCCGGTACTCCTACGAGCAGTACTTC. Residues: CASSPLGIRYSYEQYF.

This clonotype was detected many times. The gene calls are TRBV20-1 and TRBJ1-2, with D maybe TRBD1 (5 bases). V was shortened by 2 bases and J by 7 bases, with 20 bases between the two germline ends. The CDR3 length is 15 residues. CDR1 is DFQATT, CDR2 SNEGSKA, per germline (reference sequence). This CDR3 reads CSARSLRGGGGGYTF. CDR3 coding DNA: TGCAGTGCTAGATCTCTACGGGGGGGTGGCGGTGGCTACACCTTC.

This clonotype was seen only a few times. The chain uses TRBV7-2 and TRBJ1-2; a possible D gene is TRBD1 (6 bases). This CDR3 is built from 13 residues. V was pared by 6 bases and J by 8 bases, with 16 bases between. Germline CDR1 is SGHTA and CDR2 is FQGNSA. Here the CDR3 reads CASSFQGLGGYTF. CDR3 nucleotides: TGTGCCAGCAGTTTCCAGGGGCTGGGCGGCTACACCTTC.

This clonotype was seen only a few times. V is TRBV5-1 and J is TRBJ2-1; TRBD2 matches at 10 bases. V dropped 0 bases and J dropped 6; count of bases not matched to a gene: 6. This CDR3 region has 16 residues. CDR1 SGHRS and CDR2 YFSETQ come from the germline V gene. The CDR3 loop reads CASSLGIAGGLNEQFF. The CDR3 DNA reads as TGCGCCAGCAGCTTGGGTATAGCGGGAGGTCTCAATGAGCAGTTCTTC.

The rearrangement uses TRBV9 and TRBJ2-1; TRBD2 matches at 8 bases. V lost 4 bases and J lost 8; bases outside the gene matches: 14. In germline, CDR1 is SGDLS, CDR2 YYNGEE. The CDR3 length is 16 residues. CDR3 DNA sequence: TGTGCCAGCAGCTTATCCGTGCGGGGGGAGTTGTATGAGCAGTTCTTC. This sequence encodes CASSLSVRGELYEQFF.

This clonotype was recorded at least ten times. V gene TRBV5-1 combines with J gene TRBJ1-1; D is undetermined. Trimming shortened V by 0 bases and J by 0 bases, and 15 bases separated the two germline ends. Germline-derived CDR1 and CDR2 are SGHRS and YFSETQ. This CDR3 is built from 17 residues. The CDR3 here is CASSLEVAESMNTEAFF. The CDR3, as DNA: TGCGCCAGCAGCTTGGAAGTAGCAGAATCGATGAACACTGAAGCTTTCTTT. The variable domain in full, completed from reference TRBV5-1 and TRBJ1-1, reads KAGVTQTPRYLIKTRGQQVTLSCSPISGHRSVSWYQQTPGQGLQFLFEYFSETQRNKGNFPGRFSGRQFSNSRSEMNVSTLELGDSALYLCASSLEVAESMNTEAFFGQGTRLTVV.

This clonotype was seen more than once but under ten times. At one of its ends the junction is not consistent with the germline gene, which may arise from a read error. This chain uses TRBV24-1 with TRBJ2-7, with no clear D. The CDR3 has 15 amino acids. CDR1 is KGHDR, CDR2 SFDVKD, per germline. CDR3 DNA: TGCGCCACCAGTAGCAAAAGAGCAAGCTCCTACGAGCAGTACTTC. This gives the protein CATSSKRASSYEQYF.

This clonotype was counted a few times. The V call is TRBV20-1, the J call TRBJ1-2; 7 nucleotides agree with TRBD1. Germline CDR1 and CDR2: DFQATT and SNEGSKA (reference sequence). With V trimmed by 6 bases and J by 7 bases, 11 bases remained unmatched. This CDR3 region has 13 residues. CDR3 sequence (DNA): TGCAGTGCCTTCGGAAGGGGGCAAGGTGGCTACACCTTC. This encodes CSAFGRGQGGYTF.

This clonotype was detected a few times. The rearrangement joins TRBV7-9 to TRBJ2-7; D gene ambiguous. V shed 3 bases and J shed 7 bases, with 16 bases lying between them. Germline CDR1 SEHNR, CDR2 FQNEAQ (reference sequence). The CDR3 covers 14 residues. CDR3 nucleotide sequence: TGTGCCAGCAGCTTTACAGTCCCTACCGGTGAGCAGTACTTC. Protein product: CASSFTVPTGEQYF.

The chain joins TRBV6-6 to TRBJ2-7, with D maybe TRBD2 (5 bases). CDR1 MNHNY and CDR2 SVGAGI come from the germline V gene (reference sequence). Deletions cut 4 bases from V and 12 bases from J, with 16 bases between. The CDR3 is 12 amino acids. This CDR3 reads CASSLTRSGGYF. CDR3 nucleotides: TGTGCCAGCAGTTTAACCAGGTCTGGAGGGTACTTC.

This chain connects TRBV5-1 to TRBJ2-5, with TRBD2 identical over 7 bases. The CDR3 sequence is 16 residues long. J lost 2 bases, V lost 4 bases, and 11 bases had no gene match. Germline V gives CDR1 SGHRS, CDR2 YFSETQ. The CDR3 loop is CASSPGRGTTQETQYF. DNA of the CDR3: TGCGCCAGCAGCCCGGGGCGGGGGACTACGCAAGAGACCCAGTACTTC.

As DNA, the CDR3 is TGCAGTGCTAGGGGCCTTTACAATGAGCAGTTCTTC. Translating it yields CSARGLYNEQFF. The chain has TRBV20-1 and TRBJ2-1, with unresolved D. This CDR3 has 12 residues. V was cut by 3 bases and J by 4 bases, with 7 bases left in between. Looked up from germline, CDR1 is DFQATT and CDR2 is SNEGSKA (reference sequence).

This chain joins TRBV7-2 and TRBJ2-3; 7 positions agree with TRBD2. There are 14 residues in the CDR3. Germline V gene sequence: CDR1 SGHTA, CDR2 FQGNSA. The junction had 6 bases not matched to a gene; V was cut back by 5 bases and J by 4 bases. DNA for the CDR3: TGTGCCAGCAGCCCGGGACTAAAAGCAGATACGCAGTATTTT. Protein product: CASSPGLKADTQYF.

This clonotype was recorded many times. The rearrangement uses TRBV12-3 or TRBV12-4 and TRBJ2-2, with D maybe TRBD2 (6 bases). Trimming took 3 bases from V and 13 from J, leaving 12 bases between them. CDR3 length: 12 amino acids. The CDR3 spells CASSLGSRGLFF. DNA of the CDR3: TGTGCCAGCAGTTTGGGGTCGCGGGGGCTGTTTTTT.

This clonotype showed up many times. This chain joins TRBV24-1 and TRBJ2-1, with 7 positions matching TRBD2. The CDR3 covers 17 residues. The germline V gene encodes CDR1 KGHDR and CDR2 SFDVKD. V gave up 3 bases and J gave up 1 base; unmatched junction bases: 8. The CDR3 region is CATSDPLGEGSYNEQFF. CDR3 nucleotides: TGTGCCACCAGTGATCCCTTGGGGGAGGGGTCCTACAATGAGCAGTTCTTC.

This clonotype was counted between two and nine times. This chain joins TRBV20-1 and TRBJ1-2; TRBD1 might be the D (5 bases). Germline V lookup: CDR1 DFQATT, CDR2 SNEGSKA (reference sequence). Trimming cost V 3 bases and J 0 bases, with 11 bases left between them. There are 14 residues in the CDR3. In DNA form, the CDR3 reads TGCAGTGCTAGGGGGGATGTAGCTAACTATGGCTACACCTTC. Its protein product is CSARGDVANYGYTF.

The gene calls are TRBV10-3 and TRBJ1-3, with D hard to call. This CDR3 is 16 amino acids long. Per the germline V gene, CDR1 is ENHRY and CDR2 is SYGVKD. Between the trimmed V and J ends, which lost 2 bases and 7 bases, there was a span of 18 bases. For the CDR3, the DNA is TGTGCCATCAGTGAGGGGAACGCACCTGAAGTGAACACCATATATTTT. It yields the protein CAISEGNAPEVNTIYF.

The chain employs TRBV6-2 or TRBV6-3 and TRBJ1-6, with D unresolved. CDR3 size: 13 residues. The V end lost 0 bases, the J end lost 13 bases, and 10 bases lay between the germline ends. From germline, CDR1 is MNHEY and CDR2 SVGEGT. CDR3 protein: CASSYSTIDPLHF. In DNA form, the CDR3 reads TGTGCCAGCAGTTACTCGACGATTGATCCCCTCCACTTT.

The DNA for the CDR3 is TGTGCCAGCAGCTTGCGCTCTAGCGGGAGACTTGATAATGAGCAGTTCTTC. This gives the protein CASSLRSSGRLDNEQFF. The chain recombines TRBV5-5 with TRBJ2-1; the match to TRBD2 covers 10 bases. Germline trimming cut 1 base from V and 7 bases from J; bases unmatched to any gene: 11. Germline V gene lookup returns CDR1 SGHKS and CDR2 YYEKEE (reference sequence). The CDR3 spans 17 residues.